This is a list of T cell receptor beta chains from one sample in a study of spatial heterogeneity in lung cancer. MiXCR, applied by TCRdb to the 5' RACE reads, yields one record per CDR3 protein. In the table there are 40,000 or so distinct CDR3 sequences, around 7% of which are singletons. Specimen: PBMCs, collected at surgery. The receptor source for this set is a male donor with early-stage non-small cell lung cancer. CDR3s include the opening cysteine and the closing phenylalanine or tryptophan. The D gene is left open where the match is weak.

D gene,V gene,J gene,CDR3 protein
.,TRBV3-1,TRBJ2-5,CASSQGETQYF
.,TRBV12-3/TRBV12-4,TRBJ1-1,CASMGGTEAFF
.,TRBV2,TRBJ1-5,CASSEAQEGGNQPQHF
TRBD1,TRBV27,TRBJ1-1,CASSPTGVTEAFF
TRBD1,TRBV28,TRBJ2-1,CASSLPTGGAWEQFF
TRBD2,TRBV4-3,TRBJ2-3,CASSQGRASGAPGGQYF
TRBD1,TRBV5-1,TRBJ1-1,CASSLGQGRGTEAFF
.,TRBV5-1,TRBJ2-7,CASSWGRGARGEEQYF
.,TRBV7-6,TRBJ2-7,CASSLAGSLYEQYF
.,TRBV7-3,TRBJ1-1,CASSSGSNTEAFF
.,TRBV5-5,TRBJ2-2,CASSLERGRTGELFF
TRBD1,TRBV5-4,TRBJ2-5,CASSSRQGAVETQYF
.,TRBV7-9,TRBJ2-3,CASSLELSRDTQYF
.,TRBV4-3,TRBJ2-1,CASSKNRGTIDYNEQFF
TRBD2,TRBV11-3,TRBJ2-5,CASSLDSTSGRQETQYF
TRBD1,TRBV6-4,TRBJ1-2,CASSQYRGDGYTF
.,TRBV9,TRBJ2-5,CVSSVEGDRETQYF
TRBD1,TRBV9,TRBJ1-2,CASSAGQGANYGYTF
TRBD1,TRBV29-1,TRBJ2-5,CSVTGEQETQYF
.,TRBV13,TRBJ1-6,CASSFSGAPLHF
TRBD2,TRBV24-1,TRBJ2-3,CATNSGTSVDTQYF
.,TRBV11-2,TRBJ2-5,CASSSGGGHQETQYF
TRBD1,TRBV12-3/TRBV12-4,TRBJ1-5,CASSFTGERQPQHF
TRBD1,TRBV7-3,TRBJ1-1,CASSPNPGQGAFF
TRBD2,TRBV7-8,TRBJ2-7,CASSNGGGKEQYF
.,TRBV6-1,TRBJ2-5,CASSERWGLETQYF
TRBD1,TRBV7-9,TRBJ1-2,CASSSQGAIGYTF
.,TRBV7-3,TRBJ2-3,CASSLIGADTQYF
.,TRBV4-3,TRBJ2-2,CASSEQSTGELFF
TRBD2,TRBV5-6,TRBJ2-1,CASSSTGLAGFSTSSYNEQFF
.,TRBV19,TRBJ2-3,CASSIGGAKSTDTQYF
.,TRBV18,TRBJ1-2,CASSPTGSTANYGYTF
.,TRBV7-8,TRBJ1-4,CASSLVTVGLDEKLFF
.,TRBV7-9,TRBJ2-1,CASSLSTRAGNEQFF
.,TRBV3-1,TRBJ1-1,CASSQAGATGNTEAFF
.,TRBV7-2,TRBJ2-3,CASSLGGRTDTQYF
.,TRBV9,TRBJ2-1,CASSVAYNEQFF
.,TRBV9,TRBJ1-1,CASSALDGVPNTEAFF
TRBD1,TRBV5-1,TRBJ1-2,CASSWRQGDGYTF
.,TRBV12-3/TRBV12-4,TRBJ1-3,CASRLFSGNTIYF
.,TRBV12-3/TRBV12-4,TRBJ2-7,CASRTGGQPFPDF
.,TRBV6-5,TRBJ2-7,CASSYAGITYEQYF
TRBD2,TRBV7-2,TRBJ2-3,CASSRLAGVPDTQYF
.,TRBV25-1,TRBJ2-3,CASNPGADTQYF
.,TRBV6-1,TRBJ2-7,CASSEVSSYEQYF
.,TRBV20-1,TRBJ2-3,CSARPPGRPSTDTQYF
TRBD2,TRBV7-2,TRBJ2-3,CASSRSGTSGGRVTDTQYF
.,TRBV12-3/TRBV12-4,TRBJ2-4,CASSFGEVENIQYF
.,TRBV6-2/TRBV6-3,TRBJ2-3,CASSYSVSFFGQRATDTQYF
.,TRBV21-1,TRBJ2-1,CASSSGTRKEQFF
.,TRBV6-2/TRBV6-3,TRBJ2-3,CASSYSITGADTQYF
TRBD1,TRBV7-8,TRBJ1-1,CASSPYRQGAVEAFF
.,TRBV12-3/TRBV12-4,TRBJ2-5,CASSFVPKDGETQYF
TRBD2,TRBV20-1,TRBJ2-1,CSASSGSSSYNEQFF
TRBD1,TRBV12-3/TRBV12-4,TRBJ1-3,CASETGTGGASGNTIYF